A selection of T cell receptor beta chains follows, all from one sample in a study of beta chain features in type 1 diabetes. The repertoire was sequenced with immunoSEQ multiplex PCR; TCRdb's copy has only in-frame clones and lacks some. The table lists around 600,000 clones, over 10% of them singletons. Sequenced material: naive CD4+ T cells from blood. These receptors came from a man in his thirties or forties with type 1 diabetes. Each CDR3 is given with its conserved first and last residue. D genes are given only for firm matches. Expanded clones get a size class; other rows say once, few or many, or leave the size out.

TRBV7-2,TRBJ1-5,TRBD1,-,CASSETGTGHQPQHF,TGTGCCAGCAGCGAGACCGGGACAGGCCATCAGCCCCAGCATTTT
TRBV5-1,TRBJ1-3,-,-,CASSSGQPSSGNTIYF,TGCGCCAGCAGCTCCGGACAGCCTTCCTCTGGAAACACCATATATTTT
TRBV5-1,TRBJ1-1,-,few,CASSTSQNSEAFF,TGCGCCAGCAGCACTTCGCAGAACTCTGAAGCTTTCTTT
TRBV4-3,TRBJ2-6,-,-,CASSLTRPSSSGANVLTF,TGCGCCAGCAGCCTAACCCGACCCTCCAGCTCTGGGGCCAACGTCCTGACTTTC
TRBV7-9,TRBJ2-5,-,-,CASSLEPEETQYF,TGTGCCAGCAGCTTAGAGCCAGAAGAGACCCAGTACTTC
TRBV9,TRBJ2-1,-,-,CASSVVERANNEQFF,TGTGCCAGCAGCGTAGTTGAGAGAGCAAACAATGAGCAGTTCTTC
TRBV7-9,TRBJ1-1,-,-,CASSLAEWPTEAFF,TGTGCCAGCAGCTTAGCGGAGTGGCCCACTGAAGCTTTCTTT
TRBV9,TRBJ2-1,-,few,CASSVTSRDEQFF,TGTGCCAGCAGCGTAACTAGTCGTGATGAGCAGTTCTTC
TRBV7-3,TRBJ2-5,TRBD1,few,CASSLTGFGETQYF,TGTGCCAGCAGCCTGACAGGGTTTGGGGAGACCCAGTACTTC
TRBV5-1,TRBJ2-2,-,once,CASFRDTNTGELFF,TGCGCCAGTTTCCGGGACACAAACACCGGGGAGCTGTTTTTT
TRBV18,TRBJ1-2,-,few,CASSPGGSASHGYTF,TGTGCCAGCTCACCGGGTGGAAGTGCTTCTCACGGCTACACCTTC
TRBV5-6,TRBJ1-4,-,few,CASSWTSTNEKLFF,TGTGCCAGCAGTTGGACCTCAACTAATGAAAAACTGTTTTTT
TRBV7-2,TRBJ2-7,-,few,CASSLAGGASSYEQYF,TGTGCCAGCAGCTTAGCGGGGGGCGCGAGCTCCTACGAGCAGTACTTC
TRBV14,TRBJ2-7,-,few,CASSPGRYEQYF,TGTGCCAGCAGCCCTGGGAGGTACGAGCAGTACTTC
TRBV11-3,TRBJ2-2,-,few,CASSSTGPNTGELFF,TGTGCCAGCAGCTCGACAGGTCCGAACACCGGGGAGCTGTTTTTT
TRBV29-1,TRBJ2-1,-,-,CSGGTRIRSYNEQFF,TGCAGCGGTGGAACGAGGATCAGATCCTACAATGAGCAGTTCTTC
TRBV9,TRBJ1-6,-,once,CASSVEGRGNSPLHF,TGTGCCAGCAGCGTAGAGGGACGGGGAAATTCACCCCTCCACTTT
TRBV5-4,TRBJ2-6,-,few,CASSSVGPNVLTF,TGTGCCAGCAGCTCGGTAGGACCCAACGTCCTGACTTTC
TRBV7-6,TRBJ2-3,TRBD2,few,CASSLEAGGPTDTQYF,TGTGCCAGCAGCTTAGAAGCGGGGGGGCCCACAGATACGCAGTATTTT
TRBV7-2,TRBJ2-5,-,few,CASSLNRRETQYF,TGTGCCAGCAGCTTAAACAGGAGAGAGACCCAGTACTTC
TRBV7-3,TRBJ2-6,TRBD1,-,CASSFPTGAGANVLTF,TGTGCCAGCAGCTTTCCAACAGGGGCTGGGGCCAACGTCCTGACTTTC
TRBV5-6,TRBJ1-2,-,-,CASSFSVTLANYGYTF,TGTGCCAGCAGCTTTTCGGTCACACTTGCTAACTATGGCTACACCTTC
TRBV5-4,TRBJ2-1,-,-,CASSLGQPNEQFF,TGTGCCAGCAGCTTGGGGCAGCCGAATGAGCAGTTCTTC
TRBV13,TRBJ1-2,-,few,CASSLGGTTYYGYTF,TGTGCCAGCAGCTTAGGCGGGACGACCTACTATGGCTACACCTTC
TRBV6-1,TRBJ2-5,-,-,CASNDRVQRGLRGGETQYF,TGTGCCAGCAATGACAGGGTACAGCGGGGCTTACGGGGAGGAGAGACCCAGTACTTC
TRBV4-3,TRBJ2-1,-,-,CASSLGQSSYNEQFF,TGCGCCAGCAGCCTCGGACAGAGCTCCTACAATGAGCAGTTCTTC
TRBV7-3,TRBJ1-1,-,few,CASSFSVETEAFF,TGTGCCAGCAGCTTCTCTGTCGAGACTGAAGCTTTCTTT
TRBV21-1,TRBJ1-6,-,-,CASSKRGGVRSPLHF,TGTGCCAGCAGCAAAAGAGGAGGGGTGCGATCACCCCTCCACTTT
TRBV10-1,TRBJ2-2,-,few,CARPPKGVPGELFF,TGCGCCAGACCCCCTAAAGGAGTTCCCGGGGAGCTGTTTTTT
TRBV7-9,TRBJ1-4,-,-,CASSFRTDNEKLFF,TGTGCCAGCAGCTTCCGGACAGATAATGAAAAACTGTTTTTT
TRBV25-1,TRBJ1-2,-,-,CASSEGSRNYGYTF,TGTGCCAGCAGTGAAGGTTCGCGGAACTATGGCTACACCTTC
TRBV4-1,TRBJ2-7,TRBD1,-,CASSQGISPPGQTYEQYF,TGCGCCAGCAGCCAAGGGATTTCCCCTCCGGGACAGACCTACGAGCAGTACTTC
TRBV5-4,TRBJ1-2,TRBD1,many,CASSFSDRDYGYTF,TGTGCCAGCAGCTTCTCGGACAGGGACTATGGCTACACCTTC
TRBV7-2,TRBJ2-3,TRBD2,-,CASSFVSGGGTDTQYF,TGTGCCAGCAGCTTCGTGAGCGGGGGGGGCACAGATACGCAGTATTTT
TRBV28,TRBJ1-2,-,-,CASSLRKGYTF,TGTGCCAGCAGTTTGAGGAAAGGCTACACCTTC
TRBV29-1,TRBJ2-7,-,few,CSATQPPYEQYF,TGCAGCGCTACCCAGCCCCCCTACGAGCAGTACTTC
TRBV7-2,TRBJ2-7,-,-,CASSWLQGAWEQYF,TGTGCCAGCAGCTGGCTGCAGGGCGCATGGGAGCAGTACTTC
TRBV5-1,TRBJ2-5,-,-,CASSSGIQETQYF,TGCGCCAGCAGCTCTGGAATTCAAGAGACCCAGTACTTC
TRBV5-4,TRBJ2-7,-,-,CASRGGHEQYF,TGTGCCAGCAGGGGGGGCCACGAGCAGTACTTC
TRBV28,TRBJ1-1,-,-,CALTRGFDTEAFF,TGTGCCTTGACTCGGGGTTTTGACACTGAAGCTTTCTTT
TRBV30,TRBJ1-5,TRBD1,few,CAWSPDRDHPPQHF,TGTGCCTGGAGTCCCGACAGGGACCACCCGCCCCAGCATTTT
TRBV7-2,TRBJ2-2,-,-,CASSFQDNTGELFF,TGTGCCAGCAGCTTTCAGGATAACACCGGGGAGCTGTTTTTT
TRBV7-3,TRBJ1-1,-,few,CASSLGGMNTEAFF,TGTGCCAGCAGCTTAGGAGGGATGAACACTGAAGCTTTCTTT
TRBV6-5,TRBJ1-2,-,few,CASSPSYGYTF,TGTGCCAGCAGTCCATCCTATGGCTACACCTTC
TRBV9,TRBJ2-5,-,few,CASSVVATQGTQYF,TGTGCCAGCAGCGTAGTGGCTACCCAGGGGACCCAGTACTTC
TRBV6-5,TRBJ2-7,TRBD1,-,CASSSGTAKYEQYF,TGTGCCAGCAGCTCCGGGACAGCGAAGTACGAGCAGTACTTC
TRBV7-3,TRBJ2-4,TRBD1,-,CASSPQGAGAKNIQYF,TGTGCCAGCAGCCCTCAGGGGGCTGGGGCCAAAAACATTCAGTACTTC
TRBV7-6,TRBJ2-2,-,-,CASSSYRVKNTGELFF,TGTGCCAGCAGCTCATACAGGGTAAAGAACACCGGGGAGCTGTTTTTT
TRBV10-3,TRBJ2-3,-,-,CAISTSTDTQYF,TGTGCCATTTCGACAAGCACAGATACGCAGTATTTT
TRBV14,TRBJ2-3,TRBD1,few,CASSRPTGAGDTQYF,TGTGCCAGCAGCCGACCGACAGGGGCAGGGGATACGCAGTATTTT
TRBV28,TRBJ1-4,TRBD1,few,CASMGQNEKLFF,TGTGCCAGTATGGGACAGAATGAAAAACTGTTTTTT
TRBV29-1,TRBJ1-2,-,-,CSVDIVSEGRDNYGYTF,TGCAGCGTTGATATCGTTAGTGAAGGTCGGGACAACTATGGCTACACCTTC
TRBV5-8,TRBJ1-4,TRBD1,few,CASSFLGQGIRTNEKLFF,TGTGCCAGCAGCTTTTTGGGACAGGGTATCAGAACTAATGAAAAACTGTTTTTT